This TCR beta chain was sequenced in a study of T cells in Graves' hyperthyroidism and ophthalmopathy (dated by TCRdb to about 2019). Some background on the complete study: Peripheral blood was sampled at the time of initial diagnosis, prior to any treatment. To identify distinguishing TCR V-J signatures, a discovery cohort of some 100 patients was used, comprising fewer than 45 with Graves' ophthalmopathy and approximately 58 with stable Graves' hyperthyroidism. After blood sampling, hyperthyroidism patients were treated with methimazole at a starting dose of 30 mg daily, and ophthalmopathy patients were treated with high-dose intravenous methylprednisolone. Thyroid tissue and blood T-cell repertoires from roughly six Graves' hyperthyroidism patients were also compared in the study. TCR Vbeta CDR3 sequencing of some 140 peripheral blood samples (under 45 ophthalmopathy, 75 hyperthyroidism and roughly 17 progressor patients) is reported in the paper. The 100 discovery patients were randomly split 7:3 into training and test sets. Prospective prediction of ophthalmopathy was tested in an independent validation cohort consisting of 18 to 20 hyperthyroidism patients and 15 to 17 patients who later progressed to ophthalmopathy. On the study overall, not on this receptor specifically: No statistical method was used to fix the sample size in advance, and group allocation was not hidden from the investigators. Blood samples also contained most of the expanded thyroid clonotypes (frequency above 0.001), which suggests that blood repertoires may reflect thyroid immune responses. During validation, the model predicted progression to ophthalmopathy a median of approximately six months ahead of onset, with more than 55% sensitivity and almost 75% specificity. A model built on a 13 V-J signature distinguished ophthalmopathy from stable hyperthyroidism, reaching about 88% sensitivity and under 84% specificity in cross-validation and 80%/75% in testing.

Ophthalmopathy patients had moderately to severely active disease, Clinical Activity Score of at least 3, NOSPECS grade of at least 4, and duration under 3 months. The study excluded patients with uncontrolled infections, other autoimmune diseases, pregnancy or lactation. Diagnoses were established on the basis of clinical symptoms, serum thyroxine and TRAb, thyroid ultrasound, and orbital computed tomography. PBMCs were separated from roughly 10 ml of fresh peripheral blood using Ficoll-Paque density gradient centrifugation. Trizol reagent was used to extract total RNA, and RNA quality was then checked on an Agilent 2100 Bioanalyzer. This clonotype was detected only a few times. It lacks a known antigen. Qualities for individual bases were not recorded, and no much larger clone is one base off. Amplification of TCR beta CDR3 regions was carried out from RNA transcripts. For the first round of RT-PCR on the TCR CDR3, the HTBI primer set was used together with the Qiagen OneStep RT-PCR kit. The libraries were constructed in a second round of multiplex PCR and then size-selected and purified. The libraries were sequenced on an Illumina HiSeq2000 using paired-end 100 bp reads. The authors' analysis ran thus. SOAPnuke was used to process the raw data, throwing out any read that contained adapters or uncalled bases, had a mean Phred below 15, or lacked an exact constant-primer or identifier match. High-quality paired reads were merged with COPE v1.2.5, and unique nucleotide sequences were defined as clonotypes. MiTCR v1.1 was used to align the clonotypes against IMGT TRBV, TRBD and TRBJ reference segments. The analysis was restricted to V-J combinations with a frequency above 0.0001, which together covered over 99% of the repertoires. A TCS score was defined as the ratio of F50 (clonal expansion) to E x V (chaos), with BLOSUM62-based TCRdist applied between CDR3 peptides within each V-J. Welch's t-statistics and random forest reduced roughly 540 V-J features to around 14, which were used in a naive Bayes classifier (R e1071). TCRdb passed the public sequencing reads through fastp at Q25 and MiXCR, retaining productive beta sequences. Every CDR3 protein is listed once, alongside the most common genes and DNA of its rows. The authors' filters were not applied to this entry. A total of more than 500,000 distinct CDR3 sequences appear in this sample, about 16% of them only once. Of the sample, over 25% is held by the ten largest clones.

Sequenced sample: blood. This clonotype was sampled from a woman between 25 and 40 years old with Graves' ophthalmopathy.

The CDR3 protein: CANRDSITGELFF. The DNA sequence is TGTGCCAACCGGGACAGCATCACCGGGGAGCTGTTTTTT. Recombination connected TRBV28 to TRBJ2-2; 7 junctional bases match TRBD1. Per the germline V gene, MDHEN is the CDR1 and SYDVKM is the CDR2. Relative to germline, V is missing 10 bases and J is missing 4 bases, with 6 bases of the junction outside any gene match. The CDR3 sequence holds 13 residues, the cysteine and phenylalanine included. Just CDR3 DNA is preserved here, 39 bases in frame from base 1.